The rows below give T cell receptor beta chains drawn from one sample of a study of OX40 agonist ivuxolimab in advanced cancers. The data were produced by immunoSEQ multiplex PCR, yet TCRdb's version contains in-frame clones alone and is incomplete. The table lists about 47,000 clones, approximately 90% of them singletons. This specimen was CD4+ or CD8+ T cells sorted from blood, taken in a trial of the OX40 agonist ivuxolimab. The receptors come from an adult with an advanced solid tumor such as melanoma, head and neck, liver or kidney cancer. Each CDR3 is given with its conserved first and last residue. The D gene is left open where the match is weak. The size field is filled for only some rows; it gives once, few, many or a size class.

J	D	V	size	CDR3	DNA
TRBJ1-2	TRBD1	TRBV5-4	-	CASSLGQGADGYTF	TGTGCCAGCAGCTTGGGACAGGGGGCAGATGGCTACACCTTC
TRBJ1-2	-	TRBV27	-	CASSTWGRAPLYGYTF	TGTGCCAGCAGTACTTGGGGCCGGGCCCCACTTTATGGCTACACCTTC
TRBJ1-5	-	TRBV28	-	CASSQGGANQPQHF	TGTGCCAGCAGCCAGGGAGGGGCCAATCAGCCCCAGCATTTT
TRBJ1-2	-	TRBV20-1	-	CSASVIYGYTF	TGCAGTGCTAGTGTTATCTATGGCTACACCTTC
TRBJ2-1	TRBD2	TRBV7-9	-	CAGRTTTSGTYNEQFF	TGTGCCGGCAGAACGACCACTAGCGGGACTTACAATGAGCAGTTCTTC
TRBJ2-5	TRBD1	TRBV19	-	CASRPRDRQETQYF	TGTGCCAGTAGGCCTAGGGACAGGCAAGAGACCCAGTACTTC
TRBJ1-3	-	TRBV10-3	-	CAIRSGAPGNTIYF	TGTGCCATCAGATCCGGGGCCCCTGGAAACACCATATATTTT
TRBJ2-2	-	TRBV6-6	-	CASRPFTGELFF	TGTGCCAGCAGACCCTTTACCGGGGAGCTGTTTTTT
TRBJ2-7	TRBD1	TRBV6-6	-	CASRRQGSYEQYF	TGTGCCAGCAGGCGACAGGGATCCTACGAGCAGTACTTC
TRBJ2-1	-	TRBV6-5	-	CASRSGRFSYNEQFF	TGTGCCAGCAGGAGTGGGCGGTTCTCCTACAATGAGCAGTTCTTC
TRBJ2-7	TRBD2	TRBV2	-	CASRWTSGSSYEQYF	TGTGCCAGCAGATGGACTAGCGGGAGTTCGTACGAGCAGTACTTC
TRBJ2-1	TRBD2	TRBV11-2	-	CASSLDRFRGSTYNEQFF	TGTGCCAGCAGCTTAGATCGTTTTCGCGGGAGTACCTACAATGAGCAGTTCTTC
TRBJ2-7	TRBD2	TRBV7-9	-	CASSLAIGGRYQSYEQYF	TGTGCCAGCAGCTTAGCTATCGGCGGGAGGTACCAATCCTACGAGCAGTACTTC
TRBJ1-2	-	TRBV27	-	CASRKTGLYNYGYTF	TGTGCCAGCAGGAAAACAGGATTGTATAACTATGGCTACACCTTC
TRBJ2-3	-	TRBV19	-	CASSIVWRDWTDTQYF	TGTGCCAGTAGTATAGTATGGAGGGATTGGACAGATACGCAGTATTTT
TRBJ2-4	-	TRBV6-1	-	CASQGGFLAKNIQYF	TGTGCCAGCCAGGGGGGGTTCCTCGCCAAAAACATTCAGTACTTC
TRBJ1-1	-	TRBV5-1	-	CASSPGGRGVNTEAFF	TGCGCCAGCAGCCCAGGTGGCAGGGGAGTGAACACTGAAGCTTTCTTT
TRBJ1-1	-	TRBV28	few	CASSFEGTEAFF	TGTGCCAGCAGTTTCGAGGGCACTGAAGCTTTCTTT
TRBJ1-2	-	TRBV7-2	-	CASSPRTENYGYTF	TGTGCCAGCAGCCCGCGGACGGAAAACTATGGCTACACCTTC
TRBJ2-7	TRBD1	TRBV18	-	CASSPSQGNYEQYF	TGTGCCAGCTCACCTTCACAGGGGAACTACGAGCAGTACTTC
TRBJ2-5	-	TRBV6-1	-	CASSWSQETQYF	TGTGCCAGCAGTTGGTCGCAAGAGACCCAGTACTTC
TRBJ1-3	-	TRBV6-6	-	CASSHRSSGNTIYF	TGTGCCAGCAGTCACAGGTCCTCTGGAAACACCATATATTTT
TRBJ2-1	-	TRBV28	-	CASSPTSLHEQFF	TGTGCCAGCAGTCCGACTAGTTTACATGAGCAGTTCTTC
TRBJ1-5	-	TRBV5-4	-	CASSWGQGKGQPQHF	TGTGCCAGCAGCTGGGGCCAGGGGAAGGGTCAGCCCCAGCATTTT
TRBJ2-3	-	TRBV18	-	CASSPSSVADTQYF	TGTGCCAGCTCACCAAGTAGTGTTGCAGATACGCAGTATTTT
TRBJ2-1	-	TRBV11-2	-	CASSLIYSSREQFF	TGTGCCAGCAGCTTAATTTACAGTTCTAGGGAGCAGTTCTTC
TRBJ2-5	-	TRBV19	-	CASSRGRAETQYF	TGTGCCAGTAGTCGCGGCAGGGCCGAGACCCAGTACTTC
TRBJ2-7	-	TRBV5-1	-	CASSIKRTAGLTYEQYF	TGCGCCAGCAGCATCAAAAGGACCGCGGGCTTAACCTACGAGCAGTACTTC
TRBJ1-1	TRBD1	TRBV19	-	CASSIEDRLNTEAFF	TGTGCCAGTAGTATAGAGGACAGGCTAAACACTGAAGCTTTCTTT
TRBJ1-1	-	TRBV18	-	CASSPMANTEAFF	TGTGCCAGCTCACCAATGGCGAACACTGAAGCTTTCTTT
TRBJ1-1	-	TRBV7-2	-	CASRHTGLAEAFF	TGTGCCAGCAGGCATACAGGGCTGGCTGAAGCTTTCTTT